A selection of T cell receptor beta chains follows, all from one sample in a study of T cells in Graves' hyperthyroidism and ophthalmopathy. MiXCR was run by TCRdb on the multiplex PCR reads, yielding one entry per CDR3 protein. The table lists around 240,000 distinct CDR3 sequences, about 16% of them singletons, with around 28% in the top ten. Specimen: blood. Every receptor here comes from a woman aged 18-30 years with Graves' ophthalmopathy. CDR3s include the opening cysteine and the closing phenylalanine or tryptophan. The order of the fields is D gene, V gene, clone size, J gene, CDR3 DNA, CDR3 protein. D genes are given only for firm matches. Part of the rows lack a size; the others show once, few, many or a class for expanded clones.

>-|TRBV11-2|many|TRBJ1-5
TGTGCCAGCAGCTTAGGTGCAGGGGACAATCAGCCCCAGCATTTT
CASSLGAGDNQPQHF
>-|TRBV10-3|few|TRBJ1-3
TGTGCCATCAGTGAGCCCGGGTCTTCATTCTCTGGAAACACCATATATTTT
CAISEPGSSFSGNTIYF
>-|TRBV3-1|many|TRBJ1-1
TGTGCCAGCAGCCAGCAAGGGTCAGGGTTTGCTTTCTTT
CASSQQGSGFAFF
>TRBD1|TRBV19|-|TRBJ1-2
TGTGCCAGTAGTATTACGGACAGGTATTATGGCTACACCTTC
CASSITDRYYGYTF
>TRBD1|TRBV7-9|many|TRBJ2-5
TGTGCCAGCAGCTTAGACGCAGGGGGCGGAAAGACCCAGTACTTC
CASSLDAGGGKTQYF
>-|TRBV7-3|many|TRBJ1-3
TGTGCCAGCAGCTTAAGGGGGTTCGCACACATCTCTGGAAACACCATATATTTT
CASSLRGFAHISGNTIYF
>-|TRBV12-3/TRBV12-4|many|TRBJ1-1
TGTGCCAGCAGTTTAGACGCCTGGAACACTGAAGCTTTCTTT
CASSLDAWNTEAFF
>-|TRBV2|many|TRBJ2-5
TGTGCCAGCAGTTCAAGAGGGACCCAGTACTTC
CASSSRGTQYF
>TRBD1|TRBV7-3|many|TRBJ1-1
TGTGCCAGCAGCTTACCGGGACAGGGACGGAACACTGAAGCTTTCTTT
CASSLPGQGRNTEAFF
>-|TRBV19|-|TRBJ2-1
TGTGCCAGTAGTATCAGGGGGGGGACTATTAACAATGAGCAGTTCTTC
CASSIRGGTINNEQFF
>-|TRBV19|-|TRBJ2-3
TGTGCCAGTAGTATTACACCGGGACTGGCGTCAACGCAGTATTTT
CASSITPGLASTQYF
>TRBD1|TRBV28|-|TRBJ2-1
TGTGCCAGCAGTTGGGACAGGGCGAGCAATGAGCAGTTCTTC
CASSWDRASNEQFF
>-|TRBV7-3|many|TRBJ1-1
TGTGCCAGCAGCTTAACAGGGTCGGGGGCTGAAGCTTTCTTT
CASSLTGSGAEAFF
>-|TRBV6-1|many|TRBJ2-5
TGTGCCAGCAGTCAGACCGGGACCCCCGGGGAGACCCAGTACTTC
CASSQTGTPGETQYF
>-|TRBV6-1|many|TRBJ1-3
TGTGCCAGCAGTCGGGATAGCTCTGGAAACACCATATATTTT
CASSRDSSGNTIYF
>-|TRBV11-2|-|TRBJ2-4
-
CASSFYICSARGVGNIQYF
>-|TRBV5-4|-|TRBJ1-3
TGTGCCAGCAGCCTCGCCGGGACACCGGCCTCTGGAAACACCATATATTTT
CASSLAGTPASGNTIYF
>-|TRBV29-1|many|TRBJ2-1
TGCAGCGGTGGACAACGAGGCGGGAATGAGCAGTTCTTC
CSGGQRGGNEQFF
>-|TRBV19|-|TRBJ2-7
TGTGCCAGTAGTTCCACCCGACAGGCCTCCTACGAGCAGTACTTC
CASSSTRQASYEQYF
>-|TRBV4-1|many|TRBJ1-2
TGCGCCAGCAGCCAGGAGGGACGGCCTAACTATGGCTACACCTTC
CASSQEGRPNYGYTF
>-|TRBV20-1|many|TRBJ1-5
TGCAGTGCTAGGGACATATATAGCAATCAGCCCCAGCATTTT
CSARDIYSNQPQHF
>TRBD1|TRBV5-5|many|TRBJ2-5
TGTGCCAGCAGCATCCGGGACAGGAGGGTGGAGACCCAGTACTTC
CASSIRDRRVETQYF
>TRBD1|TRBV20-1|many|TRBJ1-2
TGCAGTGCTATGGGACAGGGTCGGTATGGCTACACCTTC
CSAMGQGRYGYTF
>-|TRBV29-1|many|TRBJ2-2
TGCAGCGTTGGCGGACAGACCGGGGAGCTGTTTTTT
CSVGGQTGELFF
>-|TRBV5-4|few|TRBJ2-1
TGTGCCAGCAGCGCGGCGGCGGGCGTCATCTCCTACAATGAGCAGTTCTTC
CASSAAAGVISYNEQFF
>-|TRBV10-3|many|TRBJ2-7
TGTGCCATCAGTGAGGGGGTGGCGGGATCCTACGAGCAGTACTTC
CAISEGVAGSYEQYF
>TRBD2|TRBV6-2/TRBV6-3|few|TRBJ2-1
TGTGCCGGCTCCGGGACTAGCGGGGAGTACAATGAGCAGTTCTTC
CAGSGTSGEYNEQFF
>-|TRBV13|many|TRBJ1-3
TGTGCCAGCAGCCCTCGAGGGTATGGAAACACCATATATTTT
CASSPRGYGNTIYF
>TRBD2|TRBV7-8|many|TRBJ2-1
TGTGCCAGCAGCCGGACTAGCGGGGGGGCCTATGAGCAGTTCTTC
CASSRTSGGAYEQFF
>TRBD1|TRBV6-1|-|TRBJ1-1
TGTGCCAGCAGTTGGGGGACAGGGAGGACTGAAGCTTTCTTT
CASSWGTGRTEAFF
>-|TRBV20-1|many|TRBJ1-5
TGCAGTGCTAAAGCCTTGAGCAATCAGCCCCAGCATTTT
CSAKALSNQPQHF
>-|TRBV6-5|many|TRBJ2-1
TGTGCCAGCAGTTACGACGGGGGCAGAAGCAATGAGCAGTTCTTC
CASSYDGGRSNEQFF
>-|TRBV27|many|TRBJ1-2
TGTGCCAGCAGTCGGCGGGGGGGCATTAACTATGGCTACACCTTC
CASSRRGGINYGYTF
>-|TRBV28|many|TRBJ1-1
TGTGCCAGCAGTTTTAGGGGCCGGCGACGGACTGAAGCTTTCTTT
CASSFRGRRRTEAFF
>TRBD1|TRBV30|many|TRBJ1-6
TGTGCCTGGAATGAAGGGGGCAGCTATAATTCACCCCTCCACTTT
CAWNEGGSYNSPLHF
>TRBD2|TRBV28|-|TRBJ2-1
TGTGCCAGCAGTCCGTTAGCGGGAGGAGGTGAGCAGTTCTTC
CASSPLAGGGEQFF
>TRBD1|TRBV5-1|many|TRBJ2-4
TGCGCCAGCAGTTACGTGACAGGGGGGTCGATTCGGTACTTC
CASSYVTGGSIRYF
>-|TRBV11-1|-|TRBJ2-1
TGTGCCAGCAGCTTATCGGGTACTGAGCAGTTCTTC
CASSLSGTEQFF
>-|TRBV10-3|many|TRBJ1-5
TGTGCCATCAGTGCGCGGGATTTTAATAGCAATCAGCCCCAGCATTTT
CAISARDFNSNQPQHF
>-|TRBV12-5|many|TRBJ2-5
TGTGCTAGTGGTCAAGGGATGCCAGAGACCCAGTACTTC
CASGQGMPETQYF
>TRBD1|TRBV10-3|once|TRBJ1-1
TGTGCCATCAGTAAGGACAGGGTTCGGAACACTGAAGCTTTCTTT
CAISKDRVRNTEAFF
>-|TRBV28|many|TRBJ2-1
TGTGCCAGCAGTTTTTCTATCAATGAGCAGTTCTTC
CASSFSINEQFF
>-|TRBV20-1|many|TRBJ2-3
TGCAGTGCTCAGGCTCCCACTACTAGCGCCAGGGGAGATACGCAGTATTTT
CSAQAPTTSARGDTQYF
>TRBD1|TRBV12-3/TRBV12-4|many|TRBJ2-1
TGTGCCAGCAGTTTACCCCTTTCCAGGACAGGGACCCCTCGGGAGCAGTTCTTC
CASSLPLSRTGTPREQFF
>TRBD1|TRBV20-1|many|TRBJ1-2
TGCAGTGCCCGCCGGGGACAGGGGGCCATTAACTATGGCTACACCTTC
CSARRGQGAINYGYTF
>-|TRBV20-1|many|TRBJ2-7
TGCAGTGCGAAACTGGGCTCCCACGAGCAGTACTTC
CSAKLGSHEQYF
>TRBD1|TRBV10-3|many|TRBJ1-1
TGTGCCATCAGGGACAGGGGAGGACCGAACACTGAAGCTTTCTTT
CAIRDRGGPNTEAFF
>TRBD2|TRBV6-2/TRBV6-3|many|TRBJ2-1
TGTGCCAGCAGTTACACAAGACTAGCGCAGTTCTTC
CASSYTRLAQFF